The T cell receptor beta chain under discussion was sequenced for a study of T cells after yellow fever vaccination. For TCR, cDNA came from 5'RACE template switching, which added a universal primer site and UMIs. Each CDR3 protein gets one entry after TCRdb re-called the 5' RACE reads with MiXCR. The sample includes roughly 110,000 distinct CDR3 sequences, 7.5% to 9.5% of them seen just once. V lost 3 bases and J lost 5, with 16 bases in between. Per the germline V gene, CDR1 is WSHSY and CDR2 is SAAADI. This CDR3 spans 15 amino acids. This clonotype was picked up many times. Its antigen is as yet unknown. Study findings and constraints: Abundant contaminating clonotypes from the bulk population could appear in FACS-sorted repertoires. Clones that expanded after primary vaccination mostly reappeared after the booster (nearly 98% CD4, 88% CD8).

The gene calls are TRBV10-2 and TRBJ2-5; possibly TRBD1 for D (6 bases). The TCR originated in a man younger than 45 who received the YFV17D yellow fever vaccine. This specimen was CD8+ T cells sorted from PBMCs, taken 45 days after the yellow fever booster vaccination. CDR3 sequence: CASSDEGWGHETQYF. The CDR3, as DNA: TGCGCCAGCAGTGATGAGGGGTGGGGGCACGAGACCCAGTACTTC.